This TCR beta chain was sequenced during a study of patients and donors after allogeneic stem cell transplantation. A single record per CDR3 protein comes from TCRdb applying MiXCR to the RT-PCR reads. Among some 150,000 distinct CDR3 sequences, roughly two fifths were seen once, and the ten largest hold 50%. CDR3 length equals 16 residues. V was shortened by 4 bases and J by 10 bases, with 20 bases between the two germline ends. The germline gives CDR1 LGHDT, CDR2 YNNKEL (reference sequence). The receptor comes from a human donor who was either an allogeneic HSCT recipient or a stem cell or donor lymphocyte infusion donor (not recorded which). It is not recorded whose cells these are; they may come from a transplant donor. V gene TRBV3-1 combines with J gene TRBJ1-6, with a tentative D call TRBD1 (5 bases). The sequencing sample was made of blood, either unsorted or a sorted T cell fraction (not recorded which). In DNA form, the CDR3 reads TGTGCCAGCAGCCTCTCCGGGACCGCCCTGGGGTCACCCCTCCACTTT. This encodes CASSLSGTALGSPLHF.